Listed here are 15 T cell receptor beta chains from one sample, sequenced in a study of CD8 T cells in ankylosing spondylitis (dated by TCRdb to the late 2010s). Receptor amplification or capture employed 5' RACE. Sequencing used an Illumina HiSeq 2500. Starting from the raw public reads, TCRdb applied fastp trimming at Q25, assembled clones with MiXCR and retained in-frame beta chains. Here each entry gathers all rows of one CDR3 protein and keeps the most common genes and DNA. The table for this sample lists fewer than 180,000 distinct CDR3 sequences; approximately 44% of them were counted only once. Nearly 15% of the sample goes to the ten largest clones. The sequencing sample was made of synovial fluid, either unsorted or a sorted T cell fraction (not recorded which). The receptors were gathered from a male donor with ankylosing spondylitis.

This clonotype showed up just once. The chain combines TRBV4-3 with TRBJ2-1; D tentatively fits TRBD1 or TRBD2 (5 bases each). The V end was cut by 3 bases, the J end by 12 bases, with 18 bases between. The CDR3 is made up of 14 amino acids. The germline CDR1 and CDR2 sequences are LGHNA and YSLEER. CDR3 sequence (DNA): TGCGCCAGCAGCCATCCACTAGGGGACGCAAGGCAGTTCTTC. The encoded protein is CASSHPLGDARQFF.

This clonotype showed up just once. The chain combines TRBV10-3 with TRBJ2-7; TRBD2 aligns across 10 bases. The CDR3 sequence is 15 residues long. The V segment lost 6 bases and the J segment 9 bases; nucleotides outside the gene matches: 14. The germline V gene has CDR1 ENHRY and CDR2 SYGVKD. CDR3 loop: CAIRASGLAVTGQYF. The CDR3 coding sequence is TGTGCCATCAGAGCCTCAGGACTAGCGGTTACGGGGCAGTACTTC.

The chain carries TRBV4-1 and TRBJ2-7; 13 positions match TRBD2. Germline CDR1 MGHRA, CDR2 YSYEKL. The CDR3 has 21 residues. Losses at the gene ends were 2 bases for V and 3 bases for J; bases not matched to a gene: 19. The CDR3 DNA follows: TGCGCCAGCAGCCAACGATTTATGGTAGGACTAGCGGGGGAAAGAAACTACGAGCAGTACTTC. Translating it yields CASSQRFMVGLAGERNYEQYF.

The chain uses TRBV19 and TRBJ1-1; D gene ambiguous. V gave up 1 base and J gave up 5 bases, with 11 bases separating them. The CDR3 is 14 amino acids. CDR1 and CDR2 from the germline V gene are LNHDA and SQIVND (reference sequence). In nucleotides, the CDR3 is TGTGCCAGTAGTATAGTGTGGCAGGCAACTGAAGCTTTCTTT. This translates into CASSIVWQATEAFF.

A remark on this clonotype: One junction end disagrees with the germline gene, perhaps due to a read error. The rearrangement joins TRBV7-2 to TRBJ1-5; D gene uncertain. This CDR3 region has 13 residues. Per germline, CDR1 SGHTA and CDR2 FQGNSA. CDR3 sequence: CASSLVDSAPECF. Here the CDR3 DNA reads TGTGCCAGCAGCTTAGTGGATTCCGCTCCGGAATGTTTT.

This clonotype was counted a few times. This chain uses TRBV13 with TRBJ1-5; D call uncertain. Germline assignment: CDR1 PRHDT and CDR2 FYEKMQ (reference sequence). V lost 0 bases, J lost 3 bases, and 9 bases lay in between. This CDR3 contains 15 residues. DNA for the CDR3: TGTGCCAGCAGCTTAGGCAGAACCTACAATCAGCCCCAGCATTTT. This sequence encodes CASSLGRTYNQPQHF.

This rearrangement joins TRBV7-2 to TRBJ1-6; D gene unclear. The V gene's germline CDR1 is SGHTA and CDR2 FQGNSA. Between the trimmed V and J ends, which lost 5 bases and 16 bases, there was a span of 12 bases. The CDR3 contains 11 residues. The CDR3 reads CASSEGSTLHF. Here the CDR3 DNA reads TGTGCCAGCAGCGAGGGAAGTACACTCCACTTT. Full variable domain (rest looked up from reference TRBV7-2 and TRBJ1-6): GAGVSQSPSNKVTEKGKDVELRCDPISGHTALYWYRQSLGQGLEFLIYFQGNSAPDKSGLPSDRFSAERTGGSVSTLTIQRTQQEDSAVYLCASSEGSTLHFGNGTRLTVT.

The chain couples TRBV28 to TRBJ1-6; no clear D gene. Trimming shortened V by 5 bases and J by 1 base, and 18 bases separated the two germline ends. The CDR3 spans 18 residues. CDR1 and CDR2 from the germline V gene are MDHEN and SYDVKM. CDR3: CASSRWLSEGSYNSPLHF. As DNA, the CDR3 is TGTGCCAGCAGTCGCTGGCTCTCCGAAGGGTCCTATAATTCACCCCTCCACTTT.

V is TRBV11-2 and J is TRBJ1-3; no clear D. Trimming removed 5 bases at V and 8 bases at J, with 22 bases between. CDR3 length: 16 residues. Germline CDR1 is SGHAT and CDR2 is FQNNGV. CDR3 sequence reads: CASSQPPGLRRDTIYF. DNA for the CDR3: TGTGCCAGCAGCCAACCTCCGGGCCTTAGGCGGGACACCATATATTTT. Based on the CDR3 plus reference TRBV11-2 and TRBJ1-3, the full variable domain is EAGVAQSPRYKIIEKRQSVAFWCNPISGHATLYWYQQILGQGPKLLIQFQNNGVVDDSQLPKDRFSAERLKGVDSTLKIQPAKLEDSAVYLCASSQPPGLRRDTIYFGEGSWLTVV.

The chain is built from TRBV15 and TRBJ1-5; D not certain. The CDR3 loop spans 19 amino acids. The V end lost 0 bases, the J end lost 1 base, and 19 bases lay between the germline ends. Germline CDR1 reads LNHNV; CDR2 reads YYDKDF (reference sequence). In DNA, the CDR3 is TGTGCCACCAGCAGAGAATGTTGTATCTGGCCCGGGAGCAATCAGCCCCAGCATTTT. It encodes CATSRECCIWPGSNQPQHF. The variable domain in full, completed from reference TRBV15 and TRBJ1-5, reads DAMVIQNPRYQVTQFGKPVTLSCSQTLNHNVMYWYQQKSSQAPKLLFHYYDKDFNNEADTPDNFQSRRPNTSFCFLDIRSPGLGDTAMYLCATSRECCIWPGSNQPQHFGDGTRLSIL.

This clonotype was seen more than once but under ten times. The J gene is TRBJ2-4, the V gene TRBV29-1; no firm D call. Germline loops: CDR1 SQVTM, CDR2 ANQGSEA. The CDR3 totals 13 residues. V was trimmed by 4 bases and J by 0 bases, leaving 7 bases between them. CDR3: CSVVVLAKNIQYF. The CDR3, as DNA: TGCAGCGTTGTCGTACTAGCCAAAAACATTCAGTACTTC.

V usage is TRBV20-1 and J usage is TRBJ1-5, with D hard to call. This CDR3 is built from 13 residues. Germline V lookup: CDR1 DFQATT, CDR2 SNEGSKA (reference sequence). V lost 2 bases to trimming and J lost 6 bases, with 11 bases between them. CDR3 sequence reads: CSARPYYAQPQHF. DNA of the CDR3: TGCAGTGCTAGACCCTACTATGCTCAGCCCCAGCATTTT.

V gene TRBV6-2 or TRBV6-3 combines with J gene TRBJ1-5, with 8 bases fitting TRBD1. CDR1 MNHEY and CDR2 SVGEGT come from the germline V gene. V was clipped by 8 bases and J by 4 bases; unmatched bases: 16. The CDR3 totals 17 residues. DNA for the CDR3: TGTGCCAGCCTAGCCGGGACAGGCAATATTCGGAATCAGCCCCAGCATTTT. Protein product: CASLAGTGNIRNQPQHF.

This clonotype was detected a few times. This chain links TRBV7-9 with TRBJ1-3; D is undetermined. This CDR3 has 14 residues. Trimming shortened V by 2 bases and J by 0 bases, and 5 bases separated the two germline ends. Per germline, CDR1 SEHNR and CDR2 FQNEAQ (reference sequence). CDR3 sequence (DNA): TGTGCCAGCAGCTTAACATCCTCTGGAAACACCATATATTTT. Its translation is CASSLTSSGNTIYF.

The gene calls are TRBV5-1 and TRBJ2-3; D uncertain. This CDR3 region has 15 residues. Germline V lookup: CDR1 SGHRS, CDR2 YFSETQ. Trimming pared 2 bases from V and 6 bases from J, leaving 16 bases between. The CDR3 coding sequence is TGCGCCAGCAGCTTCGAGTGGGTTAGGACGGATACGCAGTATTTT. This gives the protein CASSFEWVRTDTQYF.